The source of this TCR beta chain is a study of shared clonotypes between healthy human individuals. Study-wide results and caveats: Rarefaction exposed incomplete sorted-subset sequencing despite large depth.

All donors qualified as healthy HIV-negative adults and had experienced no recent acute infections or vaccinations. Into CD45RA+ naive and CD45RA-negative memory subsets, the CD4+ cells were split. The CDR3 spans 14 residues. Germline assignment: CDR1 GTSNPN and CDR2 SVGIG (reference sequence). V was clipped by 1 base and J by 3 bases, with 10 bases between them. Sequencing was performed with immunoSEQ multiplex PCR; in TCRdb, only in-frame clones are kept and a portion is missing. The sample lists some 2,000,000 clones; 95% were seen once. As for this clone: Its matching antigen is unknown.

The receptor's source is a man younger than 35 in good health. The genes are TRBV30 and TRBJ2-1, with D tentatively TRBD1 or TRBD2 (5 bases each). The specimen sequenced was naive CD4+ T cells sorted from blood. Stated subset: CD45RA+ positively selected. CDR3 sequence: CAWSAGPSYNEQFF. The CDR3 bases are TGTGCCTGGAGTGCGGGACCAAGCTACAATGAGCAGTTCTTC.